A single sample is the source of the 26 T cell receptor beta chains below, sequenced in a study of blood T cell repertoires in COVID-19 (TCRdb year 2020). The library was produced with the immunoSEQ multiplex PCR assay. What TCRdb holds here is the immuneACCESS table cut down to in-frame rearrangements. Part of the clones is not present; checked against another copy, under half of the missing clones reflect an unresolved V gene, and the others are unexplained. For this sample there are about 280,000 clones; 90% appear just once. 4.1% of the sample is held by the ten biggest clonotypes. Sequenced: PBMCs or T cells enriched from blood (not recorded which). The receptors here all came from a woman aged 25 to 39 with acute COVID-19.

V usage is TRBV7-3 and J usage is TRBJ2-3; possibly TRBD2 for D (5 bases). Trimming took 1 base from V and 0 from J, leaving 8 bases between them. Germline-derived CDR1 and CDR2 are SGHTA and FQGTGA. This CDR3 contains 15 residues. This CDR3 is CASSLIGSSTDTQYF. The CDR3 coding sequence is TGTGCCAGCAGCTTAATAGGGAGTAGCACAGATACGCAGTATTTT.

The chain combines TRBV14 with TRBJ2-1; perhaps TRBD2 as D (7 bases). This CDR3 region has 17 residues. With 0 bases removed from V and 1 base from J, the gap between germline ends came to 13 bases. Looked up from germline, CDR1 is SGHDN and CDR2 is FVKESK. CDR3 bases: TGTGCCAGCAGCCAAGAAAGGGGGGGGCTGTCCTACAATGAGCAGTTCTTC. Translation gives CASSQERGGLSYNEQFF.

V gene TRBV19 combines with J gene TRBJ2-7; 11 bases fit TRBD2. After removal of 2 bases from V and 6 bases from J, the junction contained 3 bases not matched to a gene. The germline CDR1 and CDR2 sequences are LNHDA and SQIVND (reference sequence). The CDR3 length is 14 residues. Here the CDR3 reads CASSISLAGGEQYF. CDR3 nucleotides: TGTGCCAGTAGTATATCCCTAGCGGGAGGCGAGCAGTACTTC.

V usage is TRBV28 and J usage is TRBJ1-4, with TRBD1 matching over 9 bases. The CDR3 consists of 14 residues. Germline V gene lookup returns CDR1 MDHEN and CDR2 SYDVKM. V lost 2 bases, J lost 8 bases, and 3 bases stayed unmatched. CDR3 bases: TGTGCCAGCAGTTTAGGGACAGGGACCGAAAAACTGTTTTTT. Its protein is CASSLGTGTEKLFF.

CDR3 amino acids: CASSYSTSGLAPTQYF. CDR3 nucleotide sequence: TGTGCCAGCAGTTACTCGACATCGGGACTAGCTCCGACCCAGTACTTC. The chain links TRBV6-5 to TRBJ2-5, with TRBD2 matching 9 bases. The CDR3 is 16 residues long. Germline V gene data show CDR1 as MNHEY and CDR2 as SVGAGI. The ends lost 0 bases at V and 7 bases at J; junction bases unmatched: 9.

The chain combines TRBV5-4 with TRBJ2-7; D is unclear. The CDR3 has 14 residues. Trimming removed 2 bases at V and 1 base at J, with 10 bases between. Germline V lookup: CDR1 SGHNT, CDR2 YYREEE (reference sequence). The chain's CDR3 is CASSFGGLSYEQYF. CDR3 DNA: TGTGCCAGCAGCTTTGGCGGATTATCCTACGAGCAGTACTTC.

The chain uses TRBV7-9 and TRBJ2-7; perhaps TRBD2 as D (5 bases). Germline CDR1 reads SEHNR; CDR2 reads FQNEAQ (reference sequence). The V end lost 5 bases, the J end lost 2 bases, and 16 bases lay between the germline ends. The CDR3 has 15 residues. The CDR3 here is CASSGWSGLTYEQYF. CDR3 coding DNA: TGTGCCAGCAGCGGGTGGTCAGGACTTACCTACGAGCAGTACTTC.

The V and J genes are TRBV27 and TRBJ2-1; 10 nucleotides line up with TRBD2. Trimming removed 7 bases from V and 9 bases from J; junction bases left unmatched: 15. The CDR3 spans 16 residues. Germline CDR1 is MNHEY and CDR2 is SMNVEV (reference sequence). This CDR3 is CASKAQGLAGEAEQFF. CDR3 DNA sequence: TGTGCCAGCAAAGCACAGGGGCTAGCGGGAGAGGCTGAGCAGTTCTTC.

This chain uses TRBV14 with TRBJ2-1; 8 nucleotides agree with TRBD2. This CDR3 spans 18 amino acids. J gave up 0 bases and V 1 base, and 8 bases lay outside the gene matches. Germline lookup yields CDR1 SGHDN and CDR2 FVKESK. CDR3 in amino acids: CASSQAIRSGSSYNEQFF. DNA of the CDR3: TGTGCCAGCAGCCAAGCCATACGCAGCGGGAGCTCCTACAATGAGCAGTTCTTC.

The genes are TRBV5-4 and TRBJ2-7; no clear D. CDR1 SGHNT and CDR2 YYREEE come from the germline V gene (reference sequence). This CDR3 contains 14 residues. V was shortened by 2 bases and J by 2 bases, with 11 bases between the two germline ends. The CDR3 coding sequence is TGTGCCAGCAGCTTTTCGACAAATCCCTACGAGCAGTACTTC. It translates to CASSFSTNPYEQYF.

This CDR3 is CSVEVPLGVQFF. CDR3 coding DNA: TGCAGCGTTGAAGTTCCTCTGGGCGTGCAGTTCTTC. This chain uses TRBV29-1 with TRBJ2-1, with unresolved D. Germline-derived CDR1 and CDR2 are SQVTM and ANQGSEA. V was trimmed by 1 base and J by 12 bases, leaving 13 bases between them. The length of the CDR3 is 12 residues.

The chain combines TRBV15 with TRBJ1-2, with unresolved D. Germline CDR1 and CDR2: LNHNV and YYDKDF (reference sequence). The CDR3 length is 12 residues. V shed 1 base and J shed 14 bases, with 14 bases lying between them. The CDR3 spells CATSRGSGSLTF. The CDR3 DNA sequence: TGTGCCACCAGCAGAGGCTCGGGTTCTCTGACCTTC.

The genes are TRBV28 and TRBJ2-2, with TRBD2 matching over 9 bases. The CDR3 is 15 residues long. The germline V gene has CDR1 MDHEN and CDR2 SYDVKM. The J segment lost 3 bases and the V segment lost 10 bases, leaving 9 bases of the junction unmatched. CDR3 amino acids: CATLGAGGHTGELFF. The DNA of the CDR3 is TGTGCCACCCTAGGAGCGGGAGGTCACACCGGGGAGCTGTTTTTT.

The chain couples TRBV28 to TRBJ1-5, with D tentatively TRBD1 (6 bases). The germline gives CDR1 MDHEN, CDR2 SYDVKM. The CDR3 has 14 amino acids. The V end was cut by 7 bases, the J end by 2 bases, with 12 bases between. The CDR3 DNA reads as TGTGCCAGCAACTTACAGGGTGGCAATCAGCCCCAGCATTTT. Encoded protein: CASNLQGGNQPQHF.

The chain employs TRBV7-9 and TRBJ2-3; possibly TRBD1 for D (5 bases). The germline CDR1 and CDR2 sequences are SEHNR and FQNEAQ (reference sequence). Trimming cost V 6 bases and J 2 bases, with 9 bases left between them. The CDR3 covers 13 residues. The CDR3 nucleotides are TGTGCCAGCAGACAGGCAGCCACAGATACGCAGTATTTT. This gives the protein CASRQAATDTQYF.

This chain links TRBV19 with TRBJ1-1, with 7 bases that match TRBD1. The V segment lost 3 bases and the J segment 6 bases; nucleotides outside the gene matches: 7. The CDR3 has 14 amino acids. Germline values: CDR1 LNHDA, CDR2 SQIVND (reference sequence). CDR3 nucleotide sequence: TGTGCCAGTAGTATCCGACAGGGTATCGCTGAAGCTTTCTTT. The encoded protein is CASSIRQGIAEAFF.

J is TRBJ1-2 and V is TRBV29-1, with 9 bases fitting TRBD1. Germline lookup yields CDR1 SQVTM and CDR2 ANQGSEA. The V segment lost 7 bases and the J segment 8 bases; nucleotides outside the gene matches: 5. The CDR3 covers 11 residues. CDR3: CSAGDREGYTF. CDR3 DNA: TGCAGCGCGGGGGACAGGGAGGGCTACACCTTC.

V is TRBV6-2 or TRBV6-3 and J is TRBJ2-1, with 7 bases lining up with TRBD2. Trimming at V came to 4 bases and at J to 8 bases, leaving 8 bases not matched to a gene. The CDR3 length is 14 residues. CDR1 MNHEY and CDR2 SVGEGT come from the germline V gene. As DNA, the CDR3 is TGTGCCAGCAGTTCCTCCGGGAGGTCGGATGAGCAGTTCTTC. This codes for CASSSSGRSDEQFF.

The chain is built from TRBV27 and TRBJ1-6; D uncertain. There are 13 residues in the CDR3. Germline V gene data show CDR1 as MNHEY and CDR2 as SMNVEV (reference sequence). V lost 8 bases, J lost 7 bases, and 12 bases lay in between. The CDR3 loop is CASGVGMNSPLHF. CDR3 coding DNA: TGTGCCAGCGGAGTCGGTATGAATTCACCCCTCCACTTT.

The chain uses TRBV5-4 and TRBJ1-4; 8 bases agree with TRBD1. The V segment lost 2 bases and the J segment 5 bases; nucleotides outside the gene matches: 5. The germline V gene has CDR1 SGHNT and CDR2 YYREEE (reference sequence). This CDR3 is built from 15 residues. The DNA for the CDR3 is TGTGCCAGCAGCTTAACAGGGGGTGGGAATGAAAAACTGTTTTTT. Its translation: CASSLTGGGNEKLFF.

This clone was counted a single time. Here the CDR3 reads CASSSMGTGITEAFF. CDR3 DNA: TGTGCCAGCAGTTCAATGGGGACAGGGATCACTGAAGCTTTCTTT. This chain connects TRBV28 to TRBJ1-1; 9 nucleotides align to TRBD1. The V gene's germline CDR1 is MDHEN and CDR2 SYDVKM. The CDR3 is 15 residues long. Trimming took 4 bases from V and 4 from J; bases not matched to a gene: 7.

Written as DNA, the CDR3 is TGTGCCAGCAGCTTGAATGCGGGAGCGAGGACAGATACGCAGTATTTT. It translates to CASSLNAGARTDTQYF. The rearrangement uses TRBV5-6 and TRBJ2-3; 7 nucleotides agree with TRBD2. This CDR3 is built from 16 residues. After removal of 1 base from V and 3 bases from J, the junction contained 8 bases not matched to a gene. Germline CDR1 is SGHDT and CDR2 is YYEEEE.

The chain recombines TRBV4-1 with TRBJ2-1, with TRBD2 matching 9 bases. J gave up 3 bases and V 1 base, and 7 bases lay outside the gene matches. The germline V gene has CDR1 MGHRA and CDR2 YSYEKL. This CDR3 is 17 amino acids long. CDR3: CASSQVASGDLYNEQFF. The CDR3 DNA reads as TGCGCCAGCAGCCAAGTGGCTAGCGGGGACCTCTACAATGAGCAGTTCTTC.

The rearrangement links TRBV21-1 to TRBJ2-7; the table's D call TRBD2 went unverified against the DNA. TRBV21-1 is a recognized pseudogene. The CDR3 consists of 12 residues. In DNA form, the CDR3 reads TGTGCCAGCCAAGTCACGGGTTACGAGCAGTACTTC. Translated, it gives CASQVTGYEQYF.

The V and J genes are TRBV7-9 and TRBJ1-4, with 11 bases aligning to TRBD1. Germline values: CDR1 SEHNR, CDR2 FQNEAQ (reference sequence). The CDR3 consists of 18 residues. With V trimmed by 3 bases and J by 0 bases, 6 bases remained unmatched. CDR3 DNA: TGTGCCAGCAGCTTCGGGACAGGGGGGTTTACAACTAATGAAAAACTGTTTTTT. This encodes CASSFGTGGFTTNEKLFF. Full variable domain (remainder filled in from reference TRBV7-9 and TRBJ1-4): DTGVSQNPRHKITKRGQNVTFRCDPISEHNRLYWYRQTLGQGPEFLTYFQNEAQLEKSRLLSDRFSAERPKGSFSTLEIQRTEQGDSAMYLCASSFGTGGFTTNEKLFFGSGTQLSVL.

V usage is TRBV11-3 and J usage is TRBJ2-3; D is uncertain. The V and J ends lost 11 bases and 11 bases respectively, with 11 bases between them. Germline loops: CDR1 SGHNT, CDR2 YENEEA. The CDR3 has 9 residues. CDR3 bases: TGTGCCCCTACTTGGAGGCAGTATTTT. It is translated as CAPTWRQYF.